Below are 22 T cell receptor beta chains sequenced from a single sample in a study of blood T cell repertoires in COVID-19. Assay used: immunoSEQ multiplex PCR; TCRdb lists only in-frame clones, some missing. The table lists approximately 160,000 clones, about four fifths of them singletons. The sequenced sample was PBMCs or T cells enriched from blood (not recorded which). These receptors originate from a woman aged 45-60 years in a cohort exposed to, infected with or recovered from COVID-19 (not recorded which).

The genes are TRBV6-6 and TRBJ1-1; D might be TRBD1 (6 bases). The V end was cut by 0 bases, the J end by 4 bases, with 12 bases between. CDR1 and CDR2 (germline): MNHNY, SVGAGI (reference sequence). The CDR3 covers 15 residues. The CDR3 DNA sequence: TGTGCCAGCAGTTACTCGCTGGGGGCCTCCACTGAAGCTTTCTTT. Protein product: CASSYSLGASTEAFF.

In this sample, this clone turned up a few times. The CDR3 here is CASSQVGEGPYF. The CDR3 bases are TGTGCCAGCAGCCAAGTAGGGGAGGGTCCGTACTTC. V usage is TRBV4-2 and J usage is TRBJ2-7, with 7 bases that match TRBD2. J gave up 12 bases and V 1 base, and 6 bases lay outside the gene matches. The CDR3 sequence is 12 residues long. Germline V gene sequence: CDR1 LGHNA, CDR2 YNFKEQ.

The J gene is TRBJ2-5, the V gene TRBV3-1 (or the pseudogene TRBV3-2); 8 bases map to TRBD2. CDR3 size: 17 residues. The germline V gene encodes CDR1 LGHDT and CDR2 YNNKEL (reference sequence). J was trimmed by 4 bases and V by 4 bases; bases with no gene match: 14. The CDR3 region is CASSPGGGRGVSETQYF. The CDR3 DNA reads TGTGCCAGCAGCCCCGGCGGGGGGCGAGGTGTATCAGAGACCCAGTACTTC.

This clone appeared a single time. The V and J genes are TRBV28 and TRBJ1-1, with D maybe TRBD1 (6 bases). Germline V gene data show CDR1 as MDHEN and CDR2 as SYDVKM. The CDR3 extends over 14 amino acids. V shed 2 bases and J shed 8 bases, with 15 bases lying between them. CDR3 nucleotide sequence: TGTGCCAGCAGTTTAAGCAGGGGAGAAGCAGAAGCTTTCTTT. This encodes CASSLSRGEAEAFF.

This clone was counted only a few times. The chain links TRBV2 to TRBJ1-5; 7 nucleotides align to TRBD1. V shed 5 bases and J 7 bases; nucleotides not matched to a gene: 11. The CDR3 length is 15 residues. Germline-derived CDR1 and CDR2 are SNHLY and FYNNEI. The CDR3 nucleotides are TGTGCCAGCAGTAGACAGGGTGGTAGAGGCCAGCCCCAGCATTTT. It specifies CASSRQGGRGQPQHF.

The rearrangement links TRBV21-1 to TRBJ1-1; whether TRBD1, the table's D call, matches the DNA was not checked. TRBV21-1 corresponds to a pseudogene. The CDR3 has 17 amino acids. The CDR3 coding sequence is TGTGCCAGCAGCAGATTCAGGGGACGAGATGGGAACACTGAAGCTTTCTTT. This codes for CASSRFRGRDGNTEAFF.

The genes are TRBV3-1 (or the pseudogene TRBV3-2) and TRBJ1-1; maybe TRBD1 (6 bases). V gave up 4 bases and J gave up 2 bases, with 17 bases separating them. Germline CDR1 and CDR2: LGHDT and YNNKEL (reference sequence). CDR3 size: 16 residues. This chain's CDR3 is CASSLHTGTPNTEAFF. The CDR3, as DNA: TGTGCCAGCAGCCTCCATACTGGGACACCTAACACTGAAGCTTTCTTT.

The chain joins TRBV27 to TRBJ2-1; TRBD2 agrees at 10 bases. The junction had 11 bases not matched to a gene; V was cut back by 8 bases and J by 10 bases. Germline loops: CDR1 MNHEY, CDR2 SMNVEV (reference sequence). This CDR3 contains 14 residues. The CDR3 sequence is CASLLAGVVVEQFF. CDR3 sequence (DNA): TGTGCCAGCTTGCTAGCGGGGGTTGTAGTGGAGCAGTTCTTC.

This clone was counted once. The chain carries TRBV7-9 and TRBJ2-1; no firm D call. The CDR3 has 12 amino acids. V lost 2 bases and J 9 bases, leaving 8 bases between the germline ends. CDR1 SEHNR and CDR2 FQNEAQ come from the germline V gene (reference sequence). CDR3 in DNA: TGTGCCAGCAGCTTAAAAGATAGTGAGCAGTTCTTC. Its protein product is CASSLKDSEQFF. The complete variable domain, with remaining parts taken from reference TRBV7-9 and TRBJ2-1, reads DTGVSQNPRHKITKRGQNVTFRCDPISEHNRLYWYRQTLGQGPEFLTYFQNEAQLEKSRLLSDRFSAERPKGSFSTLEIQRTEQGDSAMYLCASSLKDSEQFFGPGTRLTVL.

CDR3 sequence reads: CASSLERFGYTF. The CDR3 DNA follows: TGTGCCAGCAGCTTAGAGAGATTTGGCTACACCTTC. The chain is built from TRBV11-2 and TRBJ1-2; D not certain. V lost 0 bases and J lost 7, with 6 bases in between. The germline CDR1 and CDR2 sequences are SGHAT and FQNNGV. The CDR3 sequence is 12 residues long.

V gene TRBV29-1 combines with J gene TRBJ1-1, with 7 positions matching TRBD1. Germline-derived CDR1 and CDR2 are SQVTM and ANQGSEA. Germline trimming cut 4 bases from V and 5 bases from J; bases unmatched to any gene: 7. This CDR3 has 13 residues. The CDR3 coding sequence is TGCAGCGTTGCCGGGACAGAAGAAACTGAAGCTTTCTTT. Its protein product is CSVAGTEETEAFF.

The chain has TRBV7-2 and TRBJ1-5; D might be TRBD1 (6 bases). Per germline, CDR1 SGHTA and CDR2 FQGNSA. The CDR3 contains 17 residues. Trimming took off 1 base at V and 1 base at J, with 14 bases between the two ends. CDR3 DNA: TGTGCCAGCAGCTTAGTAGCGGGGGCTTGGAGCAATCAGCCCCAGCATTTT. As protein: CASSLVAGAWSNQPQHF.

Points on this clone: Distinct nucleotide sequences in the sample also encode this CDR3. The gene calls are TRBV3-1 (or the pseudogene TRBV3-2) and TRBJ1-2; 9 bases are shared with TRBD1. V was pared by 4 bases and J by 6 bases, with 6 bases of the junction left unmatched. The length of the CDR3 is 14 residues. Germline assignment: CDR1 LGHDT and CDR2 YNNKEL (reference sequence). CDR3 in amino acids: CASSPGRDRDGYTF. Written as DNA, the CDR3 is TGTGCCAGCAGCCCAGGTCGGGACAGGGATGGCTACACCTTC.

The V call is TRBV9, the J call TRBJ2-1, with 9 nucleotides matching TRBD1. In germline, CDR1 is SGDLS, CDR2 YYNGEE. J was trimmed by 8 bases and V by 4 bases; bases with no gene match: 7. The CDR3 loop spans 14 amino acids. In nucleotides, the CDR3 is TGTGCCAGCAGCACCACAGGGGGCCTGGATGAGCAGTTCTTC. Protein: CASSTTGGLDEQFF.

The chain couples TRBV5-1 to TRBJ1-1; D is perhaps TRBD1 (5 bases). This CDR3 is built from 12 residues. V shed 1 base and J shed 6 bases, with 7 bases lying between them. Germline CDR1 is SGHRS and CDR2 is YFSETQ. The CDR3 loop is CASSLWGAEAFF. For the CDR3, the DNA is TGCGCCAGCAGCTTGTGGGGGGCTGAAGCTTTCTTT.

The V call is TRBV6-5, the J call TRBJ2-2; 7 bases are a match to TRBD2. V lost 7 bases to trimming and J lost 8 bases; unmatched junction nucleotides: 13. Germline-derived CDR1 and CDR2 are MNHEY and SVGAGI. CDR3 length: 15 residues. As DNA, the CDR3 is TGTGCCAGCATTCTATTCCCTGGACTAGATGGGGAGCTGTTTTTT. Amino acids: CASILFPGLDGELFF.

The chain joins TRBV5-1 to TRBJ1-1, with a tentative D call TRBD1 (6 bases). CDR3 length: 15 residues. CDR1 is SGHRS, CDR2 YFSETQ, per germline. V was pared by 0 bases and J by 0 bases, with 9 bases between. CDR3: CASSLATGMNTEAFF. CDR3 DNA sequence: TGCGCCAGCAGCTTGGCAACAGGGATGAACACTGAAGCTTTCTTT.

V usage is TRBV6-5 and J usage is TRBJ1-2; 7 nucleotides line up with TRBD1. There are 14 residues in the CDR3. Trimming removed 7 bases from V and 4 bases from J; junction bases left unmatched: 9. CDR1 is MNHEY, CDR2 SVGAGI, per germline. CDR3 residues: CASTPDRLGYGYTF. CDR3 coding DNA: TGTGCCAGCACCCCGGACAGGCTAGGCTATGGCTACACCTTC.

This chain links TRBV19 with TRBJ2-2, with D possibly TRBD1 on 5 matching bases. CDR3 length: 16 residues. The V gene lost 0 bases and the J gene lost 0 bases, with 8 bases spanning the gap. Germline-derived CDR1 and CDR2 are LNHDA and SQIVND (reference sequence). DNA of the CDR3: TGTGCCAGTAGTATAGAGAGGACACCGAACACCGGGGAGCTGTTTTTT. Its translation: CASSIERTPNTGELFF.

The V call is TRBV3-1 (or the pseudogene TRBV3-2), the J call TRBJ2-1; TRBD2 matches 13 bases. With V trimmed by 2 bases and J by 7 bases, 5 bases remained unmatched. The germline gives CDR1 LGHDT, CDR2 YNNKEL (reference sequence). This CDR3 is built from 16 residues. CDR3 bases: TGTGCCAGCAGCCAACGGACTAGCGGGGGAAGGAATGAGCAGTTCTTC. It yields the protein CASSQRTSGGRNEQFF.

This chain joins TRBV5-6 and TRBJ1-3; D may be TRBD1 (6 bases). Looked up from germline, CDR1 is SGHDT and CDR2 is YYEEEE. CDR3 length: 16 amino acids. V lost 4 bases, J lost 0 bases, and 14 bases lay in between. The CDR3 DNA is TGTGCCAGCAGCCCCGGGACACTTAGCTCTGGAAACACCATATATTTT. Protein: CASSPGTLSSGNTIYF. Using reference TRBV5-6 and TRBJ1-3 for the parts outside the CDR3, the full variable domain is DAGVTQSPTHLIKTRGQQVTLRCSPKSGHDTVSWYQQALGQGPQFIFQYYEEEERQRGNFPDRFSGHQFPNYSSELNVNALLLGDSALYLCASSPGTLSSGNTIYFGEGSWLTVV.

The V gene is TRBV2, the J gene TRBJ2-5; 7 bases align to TRBD1. The CDR3 spans 14 residues. J lost 5 bases, V lost 7 bases, and 10 bases had no gene match. From germline, CDR1 is SNHLY and CDR2 FYNNEI. CDR3 in DNA: TGTGCCAGCAAGGTCGACAGGGTAGGCGAGACCCAGTACTTC. This sequence encodes CASKVDRVGETQYF. The complete variable domain, with remaining parts taken from reference TRBV2 and TRBJ2-5, reads EPEVTQTPSHQVTQMGQEVILRCVPISNHLYFYWYRQILGQKVEFLVSFYNNEISEKSEIFDDQFSVERPDGSNFTLKIRSTKLEDSAMYFCASKVDRVGETQYFGPGTRLLVL.